Below are 23 T cell receptor beta chains sequenced from a single sample in a study of cytomegalovirus exposure and HLA in healthy donors. Primers for the PCR totalled 60 Vbeta and 13 Jbeta. Sequencing was performed with immunoSEQ multiplex PCR; in TCRdb, only in-frame clones are kept and a portion is missing. The sample comprises 150,000 to 200,000 clones, under 80% of which are singletons, and 2% to 2.5% rests with the top ten. Sequencing used PBMCs. The origin of the receptors is a woman younger than 45 in good health and CMV-seropositive.

This clone was seen a handful of times. This rearrangement joins TRBV5-4 to TRBJ1-1; 9 positions match TRBD1. V was pared by 0 bases and J by 3 bases, with 3 bases of the junction left unmatched. CDR3 length equals 15 residues. The germline V gene encodes CDR1 SGHNT and CDR2 YYREEE (reference sequence). CDR3 protein: CASSLEQGAYTEAFF. DNA for the CDR3: TGTGCCAGCAGCTTGGAACAGGGGGCATACACTGAAGCTTTCTTT. Based on the CDR3 plus reference TRBV5-4 and TRBJ1-1, the full variable domain is ETGVTQSPTHLIKTRGQQVTLRCSSQSGHNTVSWYQQALGQGPQFIFQYYREEENGRGNFPPRFSGLQFPNYSSELNVNALELDDSALYLCASSLEQGAYTEAFFGQGTRLTVV.

The V call is TRBV4-1, the J call TRBJ1-6; the D is unclear. Trimming left V 0 bases short and J 8 bases short, with 8 bases between. In germline, CDR1 is MGHRA, CDR2 YSYEKL. This CDR3 is 14 amino acids long. In DNA, the CDR3 is TGCGCCAGCAGCCAAGACCCCACGGATTCACCCCTCCACTTT. Residues: CASSQDPTDSPLHF.

The chain recombines TRBV11-2 with TRBJ1-2; D perhaps matches TRBD1 (6 bases). The germline V gene encodes CDR1 SGHAT and CDR2 FQNNGV. V lost 0 bases and J lost 2, with 16 bases in between. The CDR3 is 17 residues long. CDR3 in DNA: TGTGCCAGCAGCTTAGATAGAGGACAGTCCTTCAACTATGGCTACACCTTC. It specifies CASSLDRGQSFNYGYTF.

The chain combines TRBV5-6 with TRBJ2-6; TRBD1 matches at 8 bases. V shed 0 bases and J 0 bases; nucleotides not matched to a gene: 5. This CDR3 region has 18 residues. The germline V gene has CDR1 SGHDT and CDR2 YYEEEE. CDR3: CASSLVGTGSSGANVLTF. In DNA, the CDR3 is TGTGCCAGCAGCTTGGTTGGGACAGGTTCCTCTGGGGCCAACGTCCTGACTTTC.

The chain recombines TRBV11-3 with TRBJ2-3, with 8 bases that match TRBD2. CDR3 length: 17 amino acids. The germline gives CDR1 SGHNT, CDR2 YENEEA. V trimming: 2 bases; J trimming: 3 bases; junction bases outside the gene matches: 10. CDR3 DNA sequence: TGTGCCAGCAGCTTAACCCCCACGGGGGGGGTTACAGATACGCAGTATTTT. It specifies CASSLTPTGGVTDTQYF.

In nucleotides, the CDR3 is TGTGCCAGCAGCTTATACCTAAGCACAGATACGCAGTATTTT. Amino acids: CASSLYLSTDTQYF. The rearrangement joins TRBV7-2 to TRBJ2-3; D remains unclear. Germline lookup yields CDR1 SGHTA and CDR2 FQGNSA. Trimming left V 2 bases short and J 0 bases short, with 6 bases between. The length of the CDR3 is 14 residues.

For this clone: The same CDR3 arises from other DNA sequences in this sample as well. The rearrangement links TRBV12-5 to TRBJ2-3, with 9 positions matching TRBD2. CDR1 is LGHNT and CDR2 is FRNRAP in the germline V gene. Trimming at V came to 6 bases and at J to 8 bases, leaving 6 bases not matched to a gene. The CDR3 has 13 amino acids. The CDR3 is CASGAGGLGTQYF. Here the CDR3 DNA reads TGTGCTAGTGGGGCGGGGGGGCTTGGTACGCAGTATTTT.

Only a few counts were recorded for this clone. The chain uses TRBV19 and TRBJ2-1; unclear D gene. Germline V lookup: CDR1 LNHDA, CDR2 SQIVND (reference sequence). The V and J ends lost 0 bases and 7 bases respectively, with 13 bases between them. This CDR3 has 15 amino acids. This CDR3 reads CASSIDYARGNEQFF. Here the CDR3 DNA reads TGTGCCAGTAGTATAGATTATGCGCGAGGTAATGAGCAGTTCTTC.

The table lists this clone with a few counts. The V and J genes are TRBV11-2 and TRBJ1-4; the D is unclear. V was trimmed by 2 bases and J by 6 bases, leaving 19 bases between them. The CDR3 totals 17 residues. CDR1 is SGHAT, CDR2 FQNNGV, per germline. The CDR3 sequence: CASSLSTGSRVDEKLFF. As DNA, the CDR3 is TGTGCCAGCAGCTTATCAACGGGGAGTCGGGTGGATGAAAAACTGTTTTTT.

The DNA of the CDR3 is TGTGCCAGCAGCTTGGTGCAGGGGATGAGCGCTGAAGCTTTCTTT. The encoded protein is CASSLVQGMSAEAFF. The chain combines TRBV5-5 with TRBJ1-1; D may be TRBD1 (6 bases). V was trimmed by 0 bases and J by 6 bases, leaving 15 bases between them. CDR1 and CDR2 from the germline V gene are SGHKS and YYEKEE (reference sequence). This CDR3 region has 15 residues.

This rearrangement joins TRBV18 to TRBJ2-5; 7 nucleotides agree with TRBD1. The CDR3 totals 15 residues. Germline V gene data show CDR1 as KGHSH and CDR2 as LQKENI. The junction had 6 bases not matched to a gene; V was cut back by 1 base and J by 4 bases. CDR3 in DNA: TGTGCCAGCTCACCACAGGGGGCTTTAGGAGAGACCCAGTACTTC. This translates into CASSPQGALGETQYF.

The CDR3 nucleotides are TGTGCCAGCAGTCCAAGTAGTAGCGGGGGGGAAGGGGAGCAGTACTTC. It yields the protein CASSPSSSGGEGEQYF. The chain links TRBV4-2 to TRBJ2-7, with 11 bases aligning to TRBD2. Germline CDR1 is LGHNA and CDR2 is YNFKEQ. CDR3 size: 16 residues. V lost 6 bases and J lost 7; bases outside the gene matches: 14.

The V call is TRBV7-7, the J call TRBJ2-1; D unresolved. The CDR3 is 15 residues long. Looked up from germline, CDR1 is SSHAT and CDR2 is FNYEAQ (reference sequence). Trimming took off 5 bases at V and 0 bases at J, with 11 bases between the two ends. The CDR3 nucleotides read TGTGCCAGCAGCATGGGCCCGAGCTCCTACAATGAGCAGTTCTTC. Amino acid sequence: CASSMGPSSYNEQFF.

The V call is TRBV6-6, the J call TRBJ1-5; 9 nucleotides line up with TRBD1. The germline gives CDR1 MNHNY, CDR2 SVGAGI (reference sequence). The junction had 0 bases not matched to a gene; V was cut back by 2 bases and J by 4 bases. CDR3 length: 14 residues. CDR3 in amino acids: CASSYDRGNQPQHF. The CDR3, as DNA: TGTGCCAGCAGTTACGACAGGGGGAATCAGCCCCAGCATTTT.

The V call is TRBV5-1, the J call TRBJ2-7; 7 nucleotides align to TRBD1. J gave up 2 bases and V 6 bases, and 8 bases lay outside the gene matches. There are 14 residues in the CDR3. CDR1 and CDR2 from the germline V gene are SGHRS and YFSETQ. In DNA, the CDR3 is TGCGCCAGCACCGAACAGGGGCCTGCCTACGAGCAGTACTTC. Its translation is CASTEQGPAYEQYF.

The gene calls are TRBV2 and TRBJ1-5; TRBD1 agrees at 7 bases. Germline V gene sequence: CDR1 SNHLY, CDR2 FYNNEI. Trimming at V came to 3 bases and at J to 0 bases, leaving 5 bases not matched to a gene. CDR3 length equals 16 residues. CDR3 DNA sequence: TGTGCCAGCAGTGAGAGGACAGGAAGTAGCAATCAGCCCCAGCATTTT. Translating gives CASSERTGSSNQPQHF.

The CDR3 region has the DNA TGTGCCAGTAGTATACGGGGGGCCTATGGCTACACCTTC. Encoded protein: CASSIRGAYGYTF. The chain recombines TRBV19 with TRBJ1-2; TRBD1 might be the D (6 bases). This CDR3 comprises 13 residues. Germline CDR1 and CDR2: LNHDA and SQIVND (reference sequence). V lost 2 bases to trimming and J lost 4 bases, with 8 bases between them.

The rearrangement links TRBV10-3 to TRBJ1-5; TRBD1 might be the D (6 bases). Trimming removed 7 bases from V and 0 bases from J, with 19 bases in between. Germline V CDR1 and CDR2: ENHRY, SYGVKD. The CDR3 extends over 17 amino acids. CDR3 in amino acids: CAIMLGESRGSNQPQHF. For the CDR3, the DNA is TGTGCCATCATGTTGGGAGAAAGCAGGGGTAGCAATCAGCCCCAGCATTTT.

This clone showed up just a few times. The chain combines TRBV10-3 with TRBJ2-3; TRBD2 matches 9 bases. V lost 1 base to trimming and J lost 11 bases; unmatched junction nucleotides: 16. The CDR3 contains 17 residues. Per the germline V gene, CDR1 is ENHRY and CDR2 is SYGVKD. The CDR3 region has the DNA TGTGCCATCAGTGAGTGGCGGGGGGGCCACGGGGAAGGTGAGCAGTATTTT. Translation: CAISEWRGGHGEGEQYF.

V is TRBV7-2 and J is TRBJ2-1, with TRBD2 matching 13 bases. Germline assignment: CDR1 SGHTA and CDR2 FQGNSA. CDR3 length: 16 residues. V was clipped by 5 bases and J by 14 bases; unmatched bases: 15. The CDR3 DNA is TGTGCCAGCAGCCTCTCCGTAACACTAGCGGGGGGGTTTAAGTTCTTC. Translating gives CASSLSVTLAGGFKFF. The full variable domain, rest sourced from reference TRBV7-2 and TRBJ2-1, is GAGVSQSPSNKVTEKGKDVELRCDPISGHTALYWYRQSLGQGLEFLIYFQGNSAPDKSGLPSDRFSAERTGGSVSTLTIQRTQQEDSAVYLCASSLSVTLAGGFKFFGPGTRLTVL.

The V gene is TRBV19, the J gene TRBJ2-4, with 7 positions matching TRBD2. This CDR3 comprises 14 residues. Germline CDR1 and CDR2: LNHDA and SQIVND (reference sequence). The junction had 2 bases not matched to a gene; V was cut back by 2 bases and J by 4 bases. CDR3 loop: CASSIQREKNIQYF. The CDR3 region has the DNA TGTGCCAGTAGTATACAGCGGGAAAAAAACATTCAGTACTTC.

This clone was found a few times. This chain joins TRBV7-2 and TRBJ1-4; the match to TRBD1 covers 7 bases. With V trimmed by 2 bases and J by 4 bases, 13 bases remained unmatched. The length of the CDR3 is 18 residues. Germline V gene sequence: CDR1 SGHTA, CDR2 FQGNSA. CDR3 nucleotides: TGTGCCAGCAGCTTATCTGGCAGGGGGAACGTTCTTAATGAAAAACTGTTTTTT. It encodes CASSLSGRGNVLNEKLFF.

J is TRBJ2-2 and V is TRBV18; perhaps TRBD1 as D (6 bases). The CDR3 contains 15 residues. V lost 1 base to trimming and J lost 1 base, with 7 bases between them. Germline V lookup: CDR1 KGHSH, CDR2 LQKENI. The CDR3 nucleotides read TGTGCCAGCTCACCACTCAGGGGGAACACCGGGGAGCTGTTTTTT. Its translation is CASSPLRGNTGELFF.